This T cell receptor (beta chain) derives from a study of OX40 agonist ivuxolimab in advanced cancers. The protocol was immunoSEQ multiplex PCR, while the TCRdb copy is restricted to in-frame clones and leaves out a portion. The repertoire holds under 75,000 clones, with around 90% as singletons. The length of the CDR3 is 12 residues. Trimming removed 0 bases at V and 5 bases at J, with 8 bases between. Germline-derived CDR1 and CDR2 are GTSNPN and SVGIG (reference sequence). The specimen comprised CD4+ or CD8+ T cells sorted from blood, sampled in a trial of the OX40 agonist ivuxolimab. The receptor was derived from an adult with an advanced solid tumor such as melanoma, head and neck, liver or kidney cancer. The gene calls are TRBV30 and TRBJ2-7; no clear D. The chain's CDR3 is CAWSVGRDEQYF. The CDR3 DNA reads TGTGCCTGGAGTGTAGGAAGAGACGAGCAGTACTTC.